The text below deals with one T cell receptor (beta chain). The antigen remains undetermined. TCRdb's copy holds only in-frame clones and misses some; the assay was immunoSEQ multiplex PCR. The data hold almost 90,000 clones, with around nine tenths observed a single time. The data originate from a study of T cell repertoires and HLA-DP antigens. Study-level background: In vitro CD4+ alloreactivity was against HeLa-presented HLA-DP. One alloantigen had ten groove amino acid differences from self, the other one.

Trimming at V came to 6 bases and at J to 9 bases, leaving 10 bases not matched to a gene. Germline CDR1 is SGHAT and CDR2 is FQNNGV. CDR3 length: 16 residues. The origin of this receptor is a man aged 45 to 65 in good health and CMV-seronegative. Input material: CD4+ T cells from PBMCs. The rearrangement uses TRBV11-2 and TRBJ2-1; 14 bases align to TRBD2. The CDR3 sequence: CASRSKGLAGVGEQFF. CDR3 sequence (DNA): TGTGCCAGCAGATCTAAGGGACTAGCGGGAGTAGGTGAGCAGTTCTTC.